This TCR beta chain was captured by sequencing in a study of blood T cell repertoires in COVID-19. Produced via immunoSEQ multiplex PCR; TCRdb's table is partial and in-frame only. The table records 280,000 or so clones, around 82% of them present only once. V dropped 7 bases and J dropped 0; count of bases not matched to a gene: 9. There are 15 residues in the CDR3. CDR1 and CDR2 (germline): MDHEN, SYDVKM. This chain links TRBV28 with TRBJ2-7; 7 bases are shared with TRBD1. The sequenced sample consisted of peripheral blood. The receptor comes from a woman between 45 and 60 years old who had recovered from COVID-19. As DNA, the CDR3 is TGTGCCAGCACCGGGACAGAGGACATCTCCTACGAGCAGTACTTC. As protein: CASTGTEDISYEQYF.